This T cell receptor beta chain appears in the sequencing data of a study of blood T cell repertoires in COVID-19. Study at large: In each case, the material was cDNA or gDNA derived from T cells, B-cell-depleted T cells, or PBMCs.

There are 13 residues in the CDR3. Trimming took 5 bases from V and 7 from J, leaving 9 bases between them. This clone was detected only a few times. Clones were read by immunoSEQ multiplex PCR, and TCRdb kept only the in-frame ones, dropping some. The profile covers around 70,000 clones, with 80% appearing a single time and approximately 18% taken by the ten largest. The source material was peripheral blood. The clonotype was recovered from a man aged 65-85 years who had recovered from COVID-19. V gene TRBV12-3 or TRBV12-4 combines with J gene TRBJ1-6; TRBD1 is a possible D gene (5 bases). CDR3 residues: CASSRNRNSPLHF. The CDR3 nucleotides read TGTGCCAGCAGTCGGAACAGGAATTCACCCCTCCACTTT.